This T cell receptor (beta chain) emerged from a study of blood T cell repertoires in COVID-19. As for the study in general: The analysed material was cDNA or gDNA that came from T cells, B-cell-depleted T cells, or PBMCs.

This clone was observed a single time. Data came from immunoSEQ multiplex PCR; TCRdb stores just in-frame clones and leaves some out. The sample lists roughly 57,000 clones, 75% to 95% occurring once. The CDR3 is 15 residues long. CDR1 and CDR2 from the germline V gene are SGHNT and YYREEE (reference sequence). V was shortened by 3 bases and J by 8 bases, with 17 bases between the two germline ends. This sequence originates from a man older than 75 with acute or convalescent COVID-19. The V and J genes are TRBV5-4 and TRBJ2-2; weak D call: TRBD2 (6 bases). The sequencing input was peripheral blood. This CDR3 reads CASSSRDWKAGELFF. CDR3 nucleotides: TGTGCCAGCAGCTCCCGGGACTGGAAGGCTGGGGAGCTGTTTTTT.